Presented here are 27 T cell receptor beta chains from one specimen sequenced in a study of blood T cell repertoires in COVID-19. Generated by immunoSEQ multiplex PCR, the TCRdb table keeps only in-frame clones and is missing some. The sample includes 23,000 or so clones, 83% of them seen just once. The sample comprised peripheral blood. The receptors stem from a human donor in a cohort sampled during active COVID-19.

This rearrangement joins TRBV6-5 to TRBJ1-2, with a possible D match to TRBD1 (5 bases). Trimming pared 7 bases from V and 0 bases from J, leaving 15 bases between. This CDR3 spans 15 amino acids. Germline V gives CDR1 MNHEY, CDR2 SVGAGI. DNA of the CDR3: TGTGCCAGCACCTCCCGGACAACGGCTAACTATGGCTACACCTTC. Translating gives CASTSRTTANYGYTF.

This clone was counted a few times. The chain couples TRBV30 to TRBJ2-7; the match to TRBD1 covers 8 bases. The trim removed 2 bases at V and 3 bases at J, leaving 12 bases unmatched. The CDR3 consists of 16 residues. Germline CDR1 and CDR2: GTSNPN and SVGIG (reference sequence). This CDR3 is CAWSNPSSTGGYEQYF. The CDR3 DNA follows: TGTGCCTGGAGTAACCCTTCCAGTACAGGGGGCTACGAGCAGTACTTC.

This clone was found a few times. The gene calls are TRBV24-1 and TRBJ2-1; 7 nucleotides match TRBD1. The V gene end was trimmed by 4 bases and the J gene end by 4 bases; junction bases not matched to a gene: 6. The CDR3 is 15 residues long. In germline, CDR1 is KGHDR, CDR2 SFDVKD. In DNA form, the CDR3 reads TGTGCCACCAGTGAGTCCGGGACAGCTTACAATGAGCAGTTCTTC. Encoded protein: CATSESGTAYNEQFF.

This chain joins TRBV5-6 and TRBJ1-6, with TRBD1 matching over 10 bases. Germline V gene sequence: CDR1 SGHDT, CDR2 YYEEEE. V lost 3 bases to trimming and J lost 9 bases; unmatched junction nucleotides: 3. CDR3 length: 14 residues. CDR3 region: CASSSGTGVSPLHF. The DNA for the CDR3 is TGTGCCAGCAGCTCCGGGACAGGGGTTTCACCCCTCCACTTT.

The CDR3 is CASSPRKRTHNEQFF. The CDR3 DNA reads TGTGCCAGCAGCCCCAGGAAGCGGACCCACAATGAGCAGTTCTTC. The chain links TRBV7-3 to TRBJ2-1, with a tentative D call TRBD2 (5 bases). This CDR3 region has 15 residues. Germline CDR1 reads SGHTA; CDR2 reads FQGTGA. The V end was cut by 5 bases, the J end by 5 bases, with 16 bases between.

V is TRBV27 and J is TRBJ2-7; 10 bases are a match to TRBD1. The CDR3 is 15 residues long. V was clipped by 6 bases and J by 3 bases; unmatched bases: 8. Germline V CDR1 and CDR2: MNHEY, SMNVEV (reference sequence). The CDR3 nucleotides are TGTGCCAGCAGGAGGGACAGGGGTTTTCGCTACGAGCAGTACTTC. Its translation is CASRRDRGFRYEQYF.

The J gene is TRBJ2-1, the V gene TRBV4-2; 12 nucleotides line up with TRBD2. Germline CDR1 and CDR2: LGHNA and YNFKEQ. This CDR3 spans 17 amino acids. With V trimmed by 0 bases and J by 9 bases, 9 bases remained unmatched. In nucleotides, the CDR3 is TGTGCCAGCAGCCAAGATCTTCTAGCGGGGGGGCCGCGTGAGCAGTTCTTC. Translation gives CASSQDLLAGGPREQFF.

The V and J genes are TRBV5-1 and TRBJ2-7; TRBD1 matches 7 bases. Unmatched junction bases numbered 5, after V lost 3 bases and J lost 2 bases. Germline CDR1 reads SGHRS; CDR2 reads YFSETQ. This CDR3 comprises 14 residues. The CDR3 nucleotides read TGCGCCAGCAGCTATAACCAGGGGGCCTACGAGCAGTACTTC. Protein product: CASSYNQGAYEQYF.

The CDR3 nucleotides are TGTGCCATCAGTGTAAGCACAGGGCTTGGCGAGCAGTACTTC. It yields the protein CAISVSTGLGEQYF. This chain joins TRBV10-3 and TRBJ2-7; D might be TRBD1 (6 bases). The germline V and J ends were trimmed by 4 bases and 6 bases, with 16 bases remaining between them. CDR1 is ENHRY, CDR2 SYGVKD, per germline. There are 14 residues in the CDR3.

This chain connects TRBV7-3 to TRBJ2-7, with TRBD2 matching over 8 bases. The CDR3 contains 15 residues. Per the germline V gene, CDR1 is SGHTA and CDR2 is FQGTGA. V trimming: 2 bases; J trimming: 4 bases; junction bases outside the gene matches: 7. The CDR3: CASSLGLAGPYEQYF. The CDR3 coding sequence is TGTGCCAGCAGCTTAGGATTAGCGGGGCCTTACGAGCAGTACTTC.

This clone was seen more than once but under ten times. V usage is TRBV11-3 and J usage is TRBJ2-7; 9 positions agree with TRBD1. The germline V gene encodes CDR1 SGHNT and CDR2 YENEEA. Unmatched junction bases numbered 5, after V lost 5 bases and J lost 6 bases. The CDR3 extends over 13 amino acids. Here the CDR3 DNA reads TGTGCCAGCAGCGGGACAGGGATCTTCGAGCAGTACTTC. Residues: CASSGTGIFEQYF.

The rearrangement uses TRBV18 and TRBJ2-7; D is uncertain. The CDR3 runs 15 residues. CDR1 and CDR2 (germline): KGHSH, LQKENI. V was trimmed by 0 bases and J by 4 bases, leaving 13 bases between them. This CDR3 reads CASSPPTLAAYEQYF. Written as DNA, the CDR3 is TGTGCCAGCTCACCACCGACTTTGGCAGCTTACGAGCAGTACTTC. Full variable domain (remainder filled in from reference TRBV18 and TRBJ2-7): NAGVMQNPRHLVRRRGQEARLRCSPMKGHSHVYWYRQLPEEGLKFMVYLQKENIIDESGMPKERFSAEFPKEGPSILRIQQVVRGDSAAYFCASSPPTLAAYEQYFGPGTRLTVT.

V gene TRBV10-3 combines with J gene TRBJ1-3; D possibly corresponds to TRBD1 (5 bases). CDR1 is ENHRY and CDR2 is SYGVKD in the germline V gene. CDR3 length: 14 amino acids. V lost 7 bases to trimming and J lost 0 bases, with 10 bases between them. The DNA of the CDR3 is TGTGCCATCAAGGTCGGGGGCTCTGGAAACACCATATATTTT. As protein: CAIKVGGSGNTIYF.

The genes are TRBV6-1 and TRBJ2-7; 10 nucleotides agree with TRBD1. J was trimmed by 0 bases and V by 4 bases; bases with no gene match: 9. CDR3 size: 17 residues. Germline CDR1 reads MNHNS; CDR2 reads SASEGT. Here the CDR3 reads CASSASPGTGVSYEQYF. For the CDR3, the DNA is TGTGCCAGCAGTGCGAGCCCCGGGACAGGGGTCTCCTACGAGCAGTACTTC.

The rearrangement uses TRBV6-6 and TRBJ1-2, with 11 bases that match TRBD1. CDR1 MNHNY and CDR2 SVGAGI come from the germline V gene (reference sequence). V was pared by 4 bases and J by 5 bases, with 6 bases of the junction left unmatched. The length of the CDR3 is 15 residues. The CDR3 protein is CASSSRDRGKYGYTF. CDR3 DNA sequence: TGTGCCAGCAGTTCCCGGGACAGGGGGAAGTATGGCTACACCTTC.

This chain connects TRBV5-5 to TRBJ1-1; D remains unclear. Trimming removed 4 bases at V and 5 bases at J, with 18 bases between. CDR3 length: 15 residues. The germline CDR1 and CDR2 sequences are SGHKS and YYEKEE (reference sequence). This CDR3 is CASSPQTGLRTEAFF. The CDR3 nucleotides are TGTGCCAGCAGCCCCCAGACTGGACTGAGGACTGAAGCTTTCTTT. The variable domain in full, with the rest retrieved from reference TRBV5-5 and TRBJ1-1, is DAGVTQSPTHLIKTRGQQVTLRCSPISGHKSVSWYQQVLGQGPQFIFQYYEKEERGRGNFPDRFSARQFPNYSSELNVNALLLGDSALYLCASSPQTGLRTEAFFGQGTRLTVV.

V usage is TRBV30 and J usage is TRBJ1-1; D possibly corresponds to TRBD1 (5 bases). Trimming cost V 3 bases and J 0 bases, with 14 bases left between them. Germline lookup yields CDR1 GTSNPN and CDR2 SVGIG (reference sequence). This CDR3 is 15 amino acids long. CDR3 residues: CAWRTRQPLNTEAFF. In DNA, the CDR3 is TGTGCCTGGAGAACACGACAGCCGCTGAACACTGAAGCTTTCTTT.

The DNA for the CDR3 is TGCGCCAGCAGCTCCCGAACAGGGGGCTTGGGTGGCTACACCTTC. This encodes CASSSRTGGLGGYTF. The gene calls are TRBV5-1 and TRBJ1-2, with TRBD1 matching 9 bases. Trimming took 3 bases from V and 7 from J; bases not matched to a gene: 10. The CDR3 has 15 amino acids. Germline V gene lookup returns CDR1 SGHRS and CDR2 YFSETQ.

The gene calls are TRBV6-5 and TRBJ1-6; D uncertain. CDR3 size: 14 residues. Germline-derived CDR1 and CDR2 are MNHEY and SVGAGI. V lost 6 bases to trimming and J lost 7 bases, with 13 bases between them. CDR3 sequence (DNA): TGTGCCAGCAGACTTGATTCGGGGAATTCACCCCTCCACTTT. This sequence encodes CASRLDSGNSPLHF.

The CDR3 DNA follows: TGTGCCAGCAGCCCCCAGCAGGTGGCAGATACGCAGTATTTT. It is translated as CASSPQQVADTQYF. The V call is TRBV11-1, the J call TRBJ2-3; D not resolved. The V end lost 5 bases, the J end lost 4 bases, and 13 bases lay between the germline ends. CDR1 is SGHAT and CDR2 is FQDESV in the germline V gene (reference sequence). CDR3 length: 14 amino acids.

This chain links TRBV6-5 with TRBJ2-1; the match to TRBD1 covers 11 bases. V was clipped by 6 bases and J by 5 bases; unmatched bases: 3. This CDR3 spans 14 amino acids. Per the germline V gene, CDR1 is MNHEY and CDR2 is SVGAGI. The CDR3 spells CASSRDRGNNEQFF. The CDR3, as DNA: TGTGCCAGCAGCCGGGACAGGGGGAACAATGAGCAGTTCTTC.

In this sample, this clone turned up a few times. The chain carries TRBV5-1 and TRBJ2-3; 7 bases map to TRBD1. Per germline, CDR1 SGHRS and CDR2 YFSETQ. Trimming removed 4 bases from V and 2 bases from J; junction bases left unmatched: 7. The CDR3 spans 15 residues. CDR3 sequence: CASSLAGQVTDTQYF. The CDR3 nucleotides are TGCGCCAGCAGCCTGGCTGGACAGGTCACAGATACGCAGTATTTT. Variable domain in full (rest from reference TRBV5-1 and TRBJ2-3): KAGVTQTPRYLIKTRGQQVTLSCSPISGHRSVSWYQQTPGQGLQFLFEYFSETQRNKGNFPGRFSGRQFSNSRSEMNVSTLELGDSALYLCASSLAGQVTDTQYFGPGTRLTVL.

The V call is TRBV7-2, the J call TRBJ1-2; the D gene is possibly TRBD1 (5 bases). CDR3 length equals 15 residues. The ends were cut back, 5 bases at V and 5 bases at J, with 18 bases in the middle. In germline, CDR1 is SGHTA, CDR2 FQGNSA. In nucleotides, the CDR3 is TGTGCCAGCAGCATAGGGACTACCCCAGGGTATGGCTACACCTTC. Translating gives CASSIGTTPGYGYTF.

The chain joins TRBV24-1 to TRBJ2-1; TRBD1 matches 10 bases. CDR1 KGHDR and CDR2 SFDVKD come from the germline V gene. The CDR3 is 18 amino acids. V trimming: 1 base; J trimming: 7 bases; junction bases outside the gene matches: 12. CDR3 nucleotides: TGTGCCACCAGTGATTTCCCCTCGGACAGGGGGTTTCTAAATGAGCAGTTCTTC. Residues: CATSDFPSDRGFLNEQFF.

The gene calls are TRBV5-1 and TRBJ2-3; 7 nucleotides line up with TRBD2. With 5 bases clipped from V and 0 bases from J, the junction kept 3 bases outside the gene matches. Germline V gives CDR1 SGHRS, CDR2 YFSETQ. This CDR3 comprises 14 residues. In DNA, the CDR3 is TGCGCCAGCAGGCGGGGGTACAGCACAGATACGCAGTATTTT. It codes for CASRRGYSTDTQYF.

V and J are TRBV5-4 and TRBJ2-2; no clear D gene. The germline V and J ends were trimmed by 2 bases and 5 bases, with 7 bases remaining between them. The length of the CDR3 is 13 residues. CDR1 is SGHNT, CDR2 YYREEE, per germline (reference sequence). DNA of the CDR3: TGTGCCAGCAGCTTTCAAACAACCGGGGAGCTGTTTTTT. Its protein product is CASSFQTTGELFF.

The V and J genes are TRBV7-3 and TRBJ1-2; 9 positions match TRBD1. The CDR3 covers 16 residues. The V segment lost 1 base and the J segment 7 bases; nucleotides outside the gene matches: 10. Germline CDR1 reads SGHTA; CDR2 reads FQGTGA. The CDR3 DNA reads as TGTGCCAGCAGCTTAATCGGGGGACAGGGATCGGCTGGCTACACCTTC. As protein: CASSLIGGQGSAGYTF. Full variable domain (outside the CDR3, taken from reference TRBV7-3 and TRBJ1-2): GAGVSQTPSNKVTEKGKYVELRCDPISGHTALYWYRQSLGQGPEFLIYFQGTGAADDSGLPNDRFFAVRPEGSVSTLKIQRTERGDSAVYLCASSLIGGQGSAGYTFGSGTRLTVV.